Listed below are T cell receptor beta chains from one sample, sequenced in a study of blood T cell repertoires in COVID-19. Sequencing was performed with immunoSEQ multiplex PCR; in TCRdb, only in-frame clones are kept and a portion is missing. Here the sample spans hundreds of thousands of clones, 90% to 95% being singletons. The specimen sequenced was PBMCs or T cells enriched from blood (not recorded which). The receptors here all came from a woman under 30 who had recovered from COVID-19. Both conserved end residues are part of each CDR3. A D gene is named only where the DNA matches it firmly.

CDR3 length	D gene	J gene	V gene	CDR3 protein	CDR3 DNA
16	TRBD1	TRBJ1-5	TRBV24-1	CATSDTRQGAIQPQHF	TGTGCCACCAGTGATACGAGACAGGGGGCTATTCAGCCCCAGCATTTT
11	.	TRBJ2-5	TRBV20-1	CSVGAGLAQYF	TGCAGTGTGGGCGCCGGTCTGGCCCAGTACTTC
16	.	TRBJ2-7	TRBV28	CASSPRRAGLSYEQYF	TGTGCCAGCAGTCCCAGAAGGGCGGGACTCTCCTACGAGCAGTACTTC
15	TRBD1	TRBJ1-1	TRBV3-1/TRBV3-2	CASSQAAGGRTEAFF	TGTGCCAGCAGCCAAGCGGCAGGGGGGCGCACTGAAGCTTTCTTT
12	.	TRBJ1-2	TRBV3-1/TRBV3-2	CASSRQDYGYTF	TGTGCCAGCAGCCGACAGGACTATGGCTACACCTTC
14	TRBD1	TRBJ2-4	TRBV15	CATSRPGQVDIQYF	TGTGCCACCAGCAGACCGGGACAGGTGGACATTCAGTACTTC
12	.	TRBJ1-1	TRBV6-5	CASSRGDTEAFF	TGTGCCAGCAGTCGGGGGGACACTGAAGCTTTCTTT
15	TRBD1	TRBJ1-3	TRBV9	CASSPRTGSGNTIYF	TGTGCCAGCAGCCCCCGGACAGGGTCAGGAAACACCATATATTTT
14	TRBD1	TRBJ1-4	TRBV24-1	CATSPGQGVGKLFF	TGTGCCACCAGCCCGGGACAGGGGGTAGGAAAACTGTTTTTT
15	TRBD1	TRBJ1-1	TRBV5-1	CASSLVGQGANEAFF	TGCGCCAGCAGCTTGGTCGGACAGGGGGCAAATGAAGCTTTCTTT
14	.	TRBJ1-2	TRBV7-2	CASSLAGGNYGYTF	TGTGCCAGCAGCTTAGCTGGGGGCAACTATGGCTACACCTTC